What follows are 29 T cell receptor beta chains derived from one specimen sequenced in a study of blood T cell repertoires in COVID-19. The table came from immunoSEQ multiplex PCR; TCRdb's copy has only in-frame clones and leaves some out. The repertoire holds about 86,000 clones, 65% to 85% seen once, with approximately 34% in the top ten. The sample consisted of peripheral blood. The receptors were gathered from a woman over 75 with active or convalescent COVID-19.

V is TRBV5-1 and J is TRBJ1-1; D uncertain. This CDR3 comprises 12 residues. Germline CDR1 and CDR2: SGHRS and YFSETQ. V was shortened by 0 bases and J by 7 bases, with 7 bases between the two germline ends. As DNA, the CDR3 is TGCGCCAGCAGCTTGGACGGGGATGAAGCTTTCTTT. Amino acids: CASSLDGDEAFF.

The chain carries TRBV6-2 or TRBV6-3 and TRBJ2-3; the D is unclear. The V gene's germline CDR1 is MNHEY and CDR2 SVGEGT. V gave up 2 bases and J gave up 0 bases, with 9 bases separating them. This CDR3 spans 15 amino acids. The CDR3 protein is CASSYLSVSTDTQYF. CDR3 nucleotide sequence: TGTGCCAGCAGTTACCTGTCGGTTAGCACAGATACGCAGTATTTT.

This rearrangement joins TRBV5-6 to TRBJ2-1, with D maybe TRBD1 (6 bases). Germline CDR1 is SGHDT and CDR2 is YYEEEE. Trimming took off 0 bases at V and 0 bases at J, with 10 bases between the two ends. There are 16 residues in the CDR3. The CDR3 coding sequence is TGTGCCAGCAGCTTGGCTGGACAGAGCTCCTACAATGAGCAGTTCTTC. It specifies CASSLAGQSSYNEQFF.

J is TRBJ1-1 and V is TRBV6-1; 7 bases fit TRBD1. The CDR3 extends over 16 amino acids. V trimming: 4 bases; J trimming: 0 bases; junction bases outside the gene matches: 8. Germline V lookup: CDR1 MNHNS, CDR2 SASEGT. CDR3 nucleotide sequence: TGTGCCAGCAGTGGAGACAGGGTCGGTTTGAACACTGAAGCTTTCTTT. As protein: CASSGDRVGLNTEAFF.

In its sample, this clone was seen once. The rearrangement links TRBV5-4 to TRBJ2-5; D perhaps matches TRBD1 (7 bases). Trimming took 6 bases from V and 5 from J, leaving 23 bases between them. There are 16 residues in the CDR3. The germline V gene has CDR1 SGHNT and CDR2 YYREEE (reference sequence). As DNA, the CDR3 is TGTGCCAGCAACCCCACCAGGGGGGATGCGGGGGAGACCCAGTACTTC. As protein: CASNPTRGDAGETQYF. Full variable domain (missing parts from reference TRBV5-4 and TRBJ2-5): ETGVTQSPTHLIKTRGQQVTLRCSSQSGHNTVSWYQQALGQGPQFIFQYYREEENGRGNFPPRFSGLQFPNYSSELNVNALELDDSALYLCASNPTRGDAGETQYFGPGTRLLVL.

This clone was detected only once. The chain employs TRBV6-2 or TRBV6-3 and TRBJ2-1; 10 bases map to TRBD1. This CDR3 contains 16 residues. V shed 6 bases and J 3 bases; nucleotides not matched to a gene: 8. Per germline, CDR1 MNHEY and CDR2 SVGEGT. In DNA form, the CDR3 reads TGTGCCAGCAGCTCGGGACAGGGGAATCTCTACAATGAGCAGTTCTTC. Translating it yields CASSSGQGNLYNEQFF.

The rearrangement uses TRBV5-1 and TRBJ1-1; D ambiguous. This CDR3 has 14 residues. Germline CDR1 SGHRS, CDR2 YFSETQ. The V end was cut by 2 bases, the J end by 1 base, with 9 bases between. In DNA, the CDR3 is TGCGCCAGCAGCTTCGAGGGTCGGAACACTGAAGCTTTCTTT. Amino acid sequence: CASSFEGRNTEAFF.

The CDR3 sequence: CASSEGLAAITDTQYF. Here the CDR3 DNA reads TGTGCCAGCAGCGAGGGACTAGCGGCGATCACAGATACGCAGTATTTT. The chain uses TRBV9 and TRBJ2-3; 11 nucleotides match TRBD2. CDR1 SGDLS and CDR2 YYNGEE come from the germline V gene. The CDR3 extends over 16 amino acids. Trimming cost V 3 bases and J 2 bases; bases outside gene matches: 5.

The CDR3: CASRRTGGAELFF. DNA of the CDR3: TGTGCCAGCAGGCGGACAGGGGGCGCGGAGCTGTTTTTT. The chain is built from TRBV5-4 and TRBJ2-2; 11 nucleotides match TRBD1. The CDR3 spans 13 residues. Trimming at V came to 5 bases and at J to 10 bases, leaving 4 bases not matched to a gene. Germline-derived CDR1 and CDR2 are SGHNT and YYREEE (reference sequence). Full variable domain (missing parts from reference TRBV5-4 and TRBJ2-2): ETGVTQSPTHLIKTRGQQVTLRCSSQSGHNTVSWYQQALGQGPQFIFQYYREEENGRGNFPPRFSGLQFPNYSSELNVNALELDDSALYLCASRRTGGAELFFGEGSRLTVL.

This chain links TRBV29-1 with TRBJ1-5; 9 bases agree with TRBD1. Losses at the gene ends were 5 bases for V and 4 bases for J; bases not matched to a gene: 3. This CDR3 is built from 13 residues. Germline V gene data show CDR1 as SQVTM and CDR2 as ANQGSEA. CDR3 coding DNA: TGCAGCGTTAAGACAGGGGGGAATCAGCCCCAGCATTTT. This encodes CSVKTGGNQPQHF.

The CDR3 loop reads CASLAGGGTDTQYF. The DNA for the CDR3 is TGTGCCAGTCTCGCGGGAGGCGGCACAGATACGCAGTATTTT. The chain combines TRBV6-5 with TRBJ2-3, with 8 bases matching TRBD2. Looked up from germline, CDR1 is MNHEY and CDR2 is SVGAGI. V lost 9 bases, J lost 1 base, and 6 bases stayed unmatched. This CDR3 is built from 14 residues.

The CDR3 bases are TGTGCCACCCGTTCCTCCACTGGGAGATATAGCAATCAGCCCCAGCATTTT. Translation: CATRSSTGRYSNQPQHF. The chain uses TRBV19 and TRBJ1-5; no definite D call. Trimming stripped 10 bases from V and 0 bases from J, with 22 bases between. The CDR3 runs 17 residues. Germline V gene sequence: CDR1 LNHDA, CDR2 SQIVND (reference sequence).

This chain connects TRBV6-4 to TRBJ2-5, with D possibly being TRBD2 (5 bases). The V gene's germline CDR1 is MRHNA and CDR2 SNTAGT. V was pared by 3 bases and J by 5 bases, with 10 bases between. The length of the CDR3 is 13 residues. The DNA for the CDR3 is TGTGCCAGCAGTGAACGCCCGGGGGAGACCCAGTACTTC. This gives the protein CASSERPGETQYF.

The J gene is TRBJ2-1, the V gene TRBV24-1; 7 bases are shared with TRBD2. CDR1 and CDR2 (germline): KGHDR, SFDVKD. V lost 3 bases and J lost 5; bases outside the gene matches: 6. This CDR3 has 15 residues. CDR3 sequence: CATSDASGDNNEQFF. The CDR3 DNA is TGTGCCACCAGTGATGCTAGCGGAGACAACAATGAGCAGTTCTTC.

This chain uses TRBV6-5 with TRBJ1-4; 12 positions match TRBD1. Per the germline V gene, CDR1 is MNHEY and CDR2 is SVGAGI. CDR3 length: 16 amino acids. The junction had 7 bases not matched to a gene; V was cut back by 4 bases and J by 7 bases. The CDR3 DNA is TGTGCCAGCAGTTCGGGACAGGGGGCGGGGCGTGAAAAACTGTTTTTT. The encoded protein is CASSSGQGAGREKLFF.

The J gene is TRBJ2-7, the V gene TRBV4-1; the match to TRBD1 covers 7 bases. This CDR3 spans 16 amino acids. CDR1 and CDR2 from the germline V gene are MGHRA and YSYEKL. V lost 2 bases and J lost 0; bases outside the gene matches: 7. This CDR3 is CASSQTQGQASYEQYF. CDR3 DNA: TGCGCCAGCAGCCAAACACAAGGACAGGCCTCCTACGAGCAGTACTTC.

The J gene is TRBJ2-7, the V gene TRBV4-1; 9 bases are a match to TRBD1. CDR3 length: 15 residues. CDR1 and CDR2 (germline): MGHRA, YSYEKL. Trimming at V came to 4 bases and at J to 2 bases, leaving 6 bases not matched to a gene. As DNA, the CDR3 is TGCGCCAGCAGCCTAGGTAGACAGGGGGCCTACGAGCAGTACTTC. Translated, it gives CASSLGRQGAYEQYF.

The J gene is TRBJ2-1, the V gene TRBV9; D ambiguous. There are 13 residues in the CDR3. Trimming stripped 4 bases from V and 2 bases from J, with 7 bases between. Per the germline V gene, CDR1 is SGDLS and CDR2 is YYNGEE. CDR3 in DNA: TGTGCCAGCAGCCCTAGACCCTACAATGAGCAGTTCTTC. Its translation: CASSPRPYNEQFF. Supplemented by reference TRBV9 and TRBJ2-1, the full variable domain reads DSGVTQTPKHLITATGQRVTLRCSPRSGDLSVYWYQQSLDQGLQFLIQYYNGEERAKGNILERFSAQQFPDLHSELNLSSLELGDSALYFCASSPRPYNEQFFGPGTRLTVL.

The genes are TRBV6-1 and TRBJ2-6, with no clear D. This CDR3 is built from 16 residues. V lost 2 bases and J 4 bases, leaving 12 bases between the germline ends. CDR1 is MNHNS, CDR2 SASEGT, per germline. Here the CDR3 DNA reads TGTGCCAGCAGTGAATTCCTCTACTCAGGGGCCAACGTCCTGACTTTC. Amino acid sequence: CASSEFLYSGANVLTF.

In this sample, this clone turned up once. The CDR3: CSVVSGDSYGYTF. The CDR3 DNA reads as TGCAGCGTGGTCTCGGGGGACAGCTATGGCTACACCTTC. The chain combines TRBV29-1 with TRBJ1-2; 7 bases match TRBD1. The CDR3 runs to 13 residues. Germline values: CDR1 SQVTM, CDR2 ANQGSEA. With 6 bases clipped from V and 4 bases from J, the junction kept 8 bases outside the gene matches.

The V call is TRBV5-4, the J call TRBJ1-1; D is unclear. V was clipped by 0 bases and J by 1 base, with 7 bases between them. Germline-derived CDR1 and CDR2 are SGHNT and YYREEE (reference sequence). The CDR3 consists of 14 residues. The CDR3: CASSLDPGNTEAFF. CDR3 bases: TGTGCCAGCAGCTTGGATCCGGGGAACACTGAAGCTTTCTTT.

The V call is TRBV11-2, the J call TRBJ2-3, with D possibly being TRBD2 (5 bases). V was pared by 1 base and J by 1 base, with 12 bases between. CDR1 is SGHAT, CDR2 FQNNGV, per germline. The CDR3 is 16 residues long. This CDR3 is CASSLGIASRTDTQYF. The DNA for the CDR3 is TGTGCCAGCAGCTTAGGGATAGCGAGCCGCACAGATACGCAGTATTTT.

This chain uses TRBV3-1 (or the pseudogene TRBV3-2) with TRBJ1-6, with D possibly being TRBD1 (5 bases). The CDR3 length is 13 residues. The germline CDR1 and CDR2 sequences are LGHDT and YNNKEL (reference sequence). V was cut by 8 bases and J by 6 bases, with 11 bases left in between. The CDR3, as DNA: TGTGCCAGCTCGGGCGGGGCTAATTCACCCCTCCACTTT. It codes for CASSGGANSPLHF.

On this clone: Other DNA sequences in the same sample also yield this CDR3. The chain is built from TRBV5-1 and TRBJ1-4; D is possibly TRBD1 (5 bases). The CDR3 is 12 residues long. The germline V gene encodes CDR1 SGHRS and CDR2 YFSETQ. Trimming removed 5 bases at V and 5 bases at J, with 7 bases between. The CDR3 is CASRDINEKLFF. In nucleotides, the CDR3 is TGCGCCAGCAGGGACATAAATGAAAAACTGTTTTTT.

The chain recombines TRBV19 with TRBJ2-6, with TRBD1 matching over 7 bases. Germline CDR1 and CDR2: LNHDA and SQIVND (reference sequence). After removal of 5 bases from V and 4 bases from J, the junction contained 5 bases not matched to a gene. This CDR3 contains 15 residues. The DNA for the CDR3 is TGTGCCAGTAGTCGGACAGGTACAGGGGCCAACGTCCTGACTTTC. It is translated as CASSRTGTGANVLTF.

The chain carries TRBV18 and TRBJ2-1; D remains ambiguous. The ends were cut back, 3 bases at V and 9 bases at J, with 3 bases in the middle. Germline V gene lookup returns CDR1 KGHSH and CDR2 LQKENI. The CDR3 covers 10 residues. The CDR3 region has the DNA TGTGCCAGCTCACCGGCTGAGCAGTTCTTC. It codes for CASSPAEQFF. The whole variable domain, remainder taken from reference TRBV18 and TRBJ2-1, is NAGVMQNPRHLVRRRGQEARLRCSPMKGHSHVYWYRQLPEEGLKFMVYLQKENIIDESGMPKERFSAEFPKEGPSILRIQQVVRGDSAAYFCASSPAEQFFGPGTRLTVL.

In DNA, the CDR3 is TGTGCCAGCAGTTTGGGGACAGGGATGTTTTTT. Amino acids: CASSLGTGMFF. The chain recombines TRBV28 with TRBJ1-4; TRBD1 agrees at 9 bases. The CDR3 has 11 amino acids. The junction had 2 bases not matched to a gene; V was cut back by 3 bases and J by 15 bases. The germline V gene encodes CDR1 MDHEN and CDR2 SYDVKM.

This clone was detected only a few times. The rearrangement joins TRBV29-1 to TRBJ1-1; TRBD1 is a possible D gene (6 bases). From germline, CDR1 is SQVTM and CDR2 ANQGSEA. Trimming left V 7 bases short and J 3 bases short, with 21 bases between. CDR3 length equals 15 residues. The CDR3 here is CSADRLIPGDTEAFF. CDR3 bases: TGCAGCGCCGATCGGCTCATCCCAGGGGACACTGAAGCTTTCTTT.

In this sample, this clone turned up once. The gene calls are TRBV15 and TRBJ2-7, with D uncertain. Looked up from germline, CDR1 is LNHNV and CDR2 is YYDKDF (reference sequence). The CDR3 contains 13 residues. Trimming took off 0 bases at V and 4 bases at J, with 7 bases between the two ends. This chain's CDR3 is CATSRDHGYEQYF. CDR3 DNA sequence: TGTGCCACCAGCAGAGATCACGGGTACGAGCAGTACTTC.